The clone carrying this T cell receptor (beta chain) was seen once. This sample was taken from a study of blood T cell repertoires in COVID-19. About the research overall: The samples span acute and convalescent COVID-19 from the United States, Italy and Spain. The analysed material was cDNA or gDNA that came from T cells, B-cell-depleted T cells, or PBMCs.

In the authors' workflow: Reference gene primers were amplified, and this amplification served to estimate nucleated cell counts. The protocol was immunoSEQ multiplex PCR, while the TCRdb copy is restricted to in-frame clones and leaves out a portion. V and J calls and clone size follow that table, whereas D and trimming were derived from the DNA. This sample has roughly 250,000 clones, with about 81% found just once. This CDR3 region has 15 residues. V lost 3 bases, J lost 5 bases, and 6 bases stayed unmatched. CDR1 is KGHDR and CDR2 is SFDVKD in the germline V gene. The rearrangement links TRBV24-1 to TRBJ2-3; TRBD2 agrees at 8 bases. What was sequenced was peripheral blood. The source of this sequence is a woman aged 60-75 years with active or convalescent COVID-19. The CDR3 spells CATSDAGGAVDTQYF. The CDR3 bases are TGTGCCACCAGTGATGCCGGGGGGGCCGTAGATACGCAGTATTTT.